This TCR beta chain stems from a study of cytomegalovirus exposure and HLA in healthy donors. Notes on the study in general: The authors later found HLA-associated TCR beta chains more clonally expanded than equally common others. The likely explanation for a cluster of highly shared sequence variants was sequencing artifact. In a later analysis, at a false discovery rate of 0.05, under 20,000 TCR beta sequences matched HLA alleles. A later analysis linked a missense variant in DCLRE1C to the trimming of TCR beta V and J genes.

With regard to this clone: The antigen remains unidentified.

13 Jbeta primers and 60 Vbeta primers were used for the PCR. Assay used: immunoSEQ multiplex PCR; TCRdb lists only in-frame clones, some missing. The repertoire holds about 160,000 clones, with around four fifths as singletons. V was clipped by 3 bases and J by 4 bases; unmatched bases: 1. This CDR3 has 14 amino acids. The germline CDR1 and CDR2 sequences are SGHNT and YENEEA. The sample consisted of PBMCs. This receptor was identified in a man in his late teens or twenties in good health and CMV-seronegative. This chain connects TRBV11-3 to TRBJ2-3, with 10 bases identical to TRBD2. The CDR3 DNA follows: TGTGCCAGCAGCTTCGGACTAGCGGCAGATACGCAGTATTTT. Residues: CASSFGLAADTQYF. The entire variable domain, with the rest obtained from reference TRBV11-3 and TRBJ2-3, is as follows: EAGVVQSPRYKIIEKKQPVAFWCNPISGHNTLYWYLQNLGQGPELLIRYENEEAVDDSQLPKDRFSAERLKGVDSTLKIQPAELGDSAVYLCASSFGLAADTQYFGPGTRLTVL.